This T cell receptor beta chain appears in the sequencing data of a study of shared clonotypes between healthy human individuals. Study in general: Donors had three CD4 naive, three CD4 memory, two CD8 naive and one CD8 memory plate apiece. Study outcomes and limitations: Relative to memory subsets, naive subsets generally showed larger estimated richness. The represented genetic and exposure-history diversity was limited by the small number of donors.

The germline CDR1 and CDR2 sequences are SGHRS and YFSETQ. Trimming stripped 2 bases from V and 2 bases from J, with 7 bases between. The CDR3 totals 14 residues. Once extracted for a subset, genomic DNA was divided evenly among several immunoSEQ plates. Only in-frame clones appear in the TCRdb table, and some are missing; sequencing was by immunoSEQ multiplex PCR. The sample yields roughly 700,000 clones, around 74% seen once. On this clone: What it binds is not known.

Sequencing input: memory CD4+ T cells sorted from blood. The sample's subset: CD45RA-negative fraction. The chain carries TRBV5-1 and TRBJ2-2; perhaps TRBD1 as D (5 bases). This TCR came from a woman in her twenties or thirties in good health. The CDR3 region is CASSLGHNTGELFF. The CDR3 DNA is TGCGCCAGCAGCTTAGGACACAACACCGGGGAGCTGTTTTTT. Full variable domain (outside the CDR3, taken from reference TRBV5-1 and TRBJ2-2): KAGVTQTPRYLIKTRGQQVTLSCSPISGHRSVSWYQQTPGQGLQFLFEYFSETQRNKGNFPGRFSGRQFSNSRSEMNVSTLELGDSALYLCASSLGHNTGELFFGEGSRLTVL.